Included here is one TCR beta chain sequence, with context. The PCR used 60 Vbeta and 13 Jbeta primers. Data came from immunoSEQ multiplex PCR; TCRdb stores just in-frame clones and leaves some out. The sample lists 100,000 to 150,000 clones, roughly 80% seen once, with roughly 4.1% in the top ten. The data belong to a study of cytomegalovirus exposure and HLA in healthy donors. Germline CDR1 is SQVTM and CDR2 is ANQGSEA. The CDR3 contains 13 residues. Trimming stripped 7 bases from V and 5 bases from J, with 14 bases between. The sample was PBMCs. The chain employs TRBV29-1 and TRBJ1-4, with D maybe TRBD1 (6 bases). This clonotype was sampled from a man younger than 35 in good health and CMV-seropositive. The CDR3 sequence: CSARGQGNEKLFF. CDR3 nucleotides: TGCAGCGCTCGAGGGCAGGGGAATGAAAAACTGTTTTTT.